The clone carrying this TCR beta chain was seen a few times. Its cognate antigen is unknown. This specimen comes from a study of T cells after yellow fever vaccination. Looking at the study overall: Preparing low-cell-number fractions relied on SMART-Seq v4 Ultra Low Input. Study-level points and caveats: Booster sampling recovered most clones from primary vaccination (approximately 97% CD4, 80% to 90% CD8). FACS-sorted repertoires might harbor abundant contaminating clonotypes from the bulk population.

The V end lost 4 bases, the J end lost 5 bases, and 15 bases lay between the germline ends. The CDR3 length is 14 residues. Germline CDR1 and CDR2: SGHRS and YFSETQ. They built TCR cDNA with 5'RACE template switching, a step that put in a universal primer site and UMIs. TCRdb re-derived calls from the 5' RACE reads in MiXCR, one entry per CDR3 protein. The top ten hold over 12% of the sample, which has just under 600,000 distinct CDR3 sequences, roughly 12% seen once. V gene TRBV5-1 combines with J gene TRBJ2-5, with TRBD2 as a possible D gene (5 bases). The material sequenced was PBMCs, taken on the day of the yellow fever booster vaccination. The receptor comes from a man aged 25 to 40 who received the YFV17D yellow fever vaccine. The CDR3 sequence is CASSPSGFLETQYF. Written as DNA, the CDR3 is TGCGCCAGCAGCCCCTCGGGGTTCTTGGAGACCCAGTACTTC.